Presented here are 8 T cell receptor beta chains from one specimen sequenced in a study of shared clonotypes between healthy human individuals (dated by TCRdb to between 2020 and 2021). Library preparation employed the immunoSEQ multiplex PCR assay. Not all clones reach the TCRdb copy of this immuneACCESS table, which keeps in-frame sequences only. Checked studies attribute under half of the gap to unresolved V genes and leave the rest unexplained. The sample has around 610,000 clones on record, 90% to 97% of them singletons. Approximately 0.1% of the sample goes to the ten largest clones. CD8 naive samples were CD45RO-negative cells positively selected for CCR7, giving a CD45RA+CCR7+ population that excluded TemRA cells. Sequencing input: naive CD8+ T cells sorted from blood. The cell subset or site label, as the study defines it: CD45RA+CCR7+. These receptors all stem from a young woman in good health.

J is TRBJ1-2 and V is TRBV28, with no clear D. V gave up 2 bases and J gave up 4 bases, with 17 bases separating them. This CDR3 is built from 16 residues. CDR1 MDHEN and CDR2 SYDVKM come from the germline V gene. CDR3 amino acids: CASSLDPGSFSYGYTF. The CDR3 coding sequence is TGTGCCAGCAGTTTAGACCCGGGTTCTTTCAGCTATGGCTACACCTTC.

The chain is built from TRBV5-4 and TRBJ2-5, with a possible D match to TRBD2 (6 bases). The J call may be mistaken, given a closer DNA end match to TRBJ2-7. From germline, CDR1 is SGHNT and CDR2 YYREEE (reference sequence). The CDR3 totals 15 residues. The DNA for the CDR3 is TGTGCCAGCAGTGGGCGGGACCATCCCCCATACGAGCAGTACTTC. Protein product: CASSGRDHPPYEQYF.

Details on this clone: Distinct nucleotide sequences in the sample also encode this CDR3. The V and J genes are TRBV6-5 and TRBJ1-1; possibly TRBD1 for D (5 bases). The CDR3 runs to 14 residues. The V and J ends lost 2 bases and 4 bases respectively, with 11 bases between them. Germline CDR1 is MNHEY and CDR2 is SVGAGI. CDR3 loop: CASSYGQGLTEAFF. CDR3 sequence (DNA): TGTGCCAGCAGTTACGGCCAGGGTCTCACTGAAGCTTTCTTT.

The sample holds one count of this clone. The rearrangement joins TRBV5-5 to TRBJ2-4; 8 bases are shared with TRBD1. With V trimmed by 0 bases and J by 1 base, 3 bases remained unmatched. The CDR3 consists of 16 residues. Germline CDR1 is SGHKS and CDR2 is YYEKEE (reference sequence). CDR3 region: CASSLARGPAKNIQYF. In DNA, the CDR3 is TGTGCCAGCAGCTTGGCCAGGGGGCCGGCCAAAAACATTCAGTACTTC.

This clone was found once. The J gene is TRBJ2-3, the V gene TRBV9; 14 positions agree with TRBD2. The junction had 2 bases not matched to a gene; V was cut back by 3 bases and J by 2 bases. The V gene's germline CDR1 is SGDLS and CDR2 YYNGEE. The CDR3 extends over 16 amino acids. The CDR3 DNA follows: TGTGCCAGCAGCGAGGGACTAGCGGGAGTCACAGATACGCAGTATTTT. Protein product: CASSEGLAGVTDTQYF.

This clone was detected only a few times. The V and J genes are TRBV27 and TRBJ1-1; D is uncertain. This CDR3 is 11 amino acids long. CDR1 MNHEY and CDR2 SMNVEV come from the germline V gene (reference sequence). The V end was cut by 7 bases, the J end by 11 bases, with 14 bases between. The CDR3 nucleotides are TGTGCCAGCAACAACGGCGCGGGGGCTTTCTTT. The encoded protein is CASNNGAGAFF.

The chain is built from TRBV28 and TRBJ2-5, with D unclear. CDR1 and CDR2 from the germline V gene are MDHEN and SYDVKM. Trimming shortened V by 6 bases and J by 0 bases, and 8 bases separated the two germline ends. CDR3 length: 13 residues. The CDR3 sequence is CASRAEYQETQYF. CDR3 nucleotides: TGTGCCAGCAGGGCCGAGTACCAAGAGACCCAGTACTTC.

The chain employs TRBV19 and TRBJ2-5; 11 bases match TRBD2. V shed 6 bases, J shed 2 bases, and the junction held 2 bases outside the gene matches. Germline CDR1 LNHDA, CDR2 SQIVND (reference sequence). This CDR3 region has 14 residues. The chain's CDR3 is CASSVAGGQETQYF. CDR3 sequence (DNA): TGTGCCAGTAGCGTAGCGGGAGGGCAAGAGACCCAGTACTTC.